Below are 19 T cell receptor beta chains sequenced from a single sample in a study of blood T cells in healthy people across ages. Next came a second PCR, run for about 7 to 12 cycles, which used a sample-barcoded 5' primer along with a J-beta primer mix. TCRdb used MiXCR to reprocess the 5' RACE reads, holding one entry per CDR3 protein. The data contain around 1,000,000 distinct CDR3 sequences, under 30% of them singletons. The sample was also linked to a second study, of T cells of mothers and their children.

Sequences were obtained from blood. The receptors derive from a girl aged 2-10 years in good health.

V and J are TRBV28 and TRBJ2-7; TRBD1 agrees at 8 bases. Germline V gene data show CDR1 as MDHEN and CDR2 as SYDVKM. With V trimmed by 8 bases and J by 4 bases, 16 bases remained unmatched. The CDR3 has 16 residues. Written as DNA, the CDR3 is TGTGCCAGCGCCCCCCCGTCTTACCGGACAGGGTACGAGCAGTACTTC. It yields the protein CASAPPSYRTGYEQYF.

V usage is TRBV12-3 or TRBV12-4 and J usage is TRBJ2-4; perhaps TRBD2 as D (6 bases). The ends were cut back, 3 bases at V and 5 bases at J, with 14 bases in the middle. The CDR3 contains 15 residues. The CDR3 protein is CASSLSAGLQNIQYF. The CDR3 coding sequence is TGTGCCAGCAGTTTGTCAGCAGGACTACAAAACATTCAGTACTTC.

Only a few counts were recorded for this clonotype. The chain combines TRBV12-3 or TRBV12-4 with TRBJ1-2; 8 nucleotides line up with TRBD1. This CDR3 contains 14 residues. Unmatched junction bases numbered 5, after V lost 3 bases and J lost 5 bases. The chain's CDR3 is CASSLWDRLYGYTF. CDR3 bases: TGTGCCAGCAGTTTGTGGGACAGGCTATATGGCTACACCTTC.

The V and J genes are TRBV12-3 or TRBV12-4 and TRBJ2-5, with unresolved D. The CDR3 contains 13 residues. The V end lost 4 bases, the J end lost 1 base, and 7 bases lay between the germline ends. In DNA, the CDR3 is TGTGCCAGCAGTTCCTTCTTCCAAGAGACCCAGTACTTC. Protein sequence: CASSSFFQETQYF.

The chain employs TRBV25-1 and TRBJ1-2; 7 nucleotides align to TRBD1. The germline V gene has CDR1 MGHDK and CDR2 SYGVNS. The CDR3 spans 13 residues. V was clipped by 4 bases and J by 7 bases; unmatched bases: 6. CDR3 amino acids: CASSGGQEFGYTF. As DNA, the CDR3 is TGTGCCAGCAGTGGAGGACAGGAGTTTGGCTACACCTTC.

The chain joins TRBV7-9 to TRBJ1-2, with no clear D. Trimming pared 3 bases from V and 9 bases from J, leaving 17 bases between. From germline, CDR1 is SEHNR and CDR2 FQNEAQ (reference sequence). The CDR3 loop spans 14 amino acids. The CDR3 reads CASSFTRVGDRYTF. The DNA of the CDR3 is TGTGCCAGCAGCTTTACGCGGGTCGGAGATCGCTACACCTTC.

This clonotype was counted between two and nine times. This chain connects TRBV9 to TRBJ2-5; TRBD1 might be the D (5 bases). This CDR3 region has 14 residues. V was clipped by 3 bases and J by 7 bases, with 16 bases between them. Germline-derived CDR1 and CDR2 are SGDLS and YYNGEE. CDR3 sequence (DNA): TGTGCCAGCAGCGACCCAGGGCTTCTTGGGACCCAGTACTTC. As protein: CASSDPGLLGTQYF.

V and J are TRBV19 and TRBJ2-2, with 9 bases aligning to TRBD1. Germline V gene data show CDR1 as LNHDA and CDR2 as SQIVND (reference sequence). The CDR3 has 15 amino acids. After removal of 3 bases from V and 8 bases from J, the junction contained 7 bases not matched to a gene. The CDR3 is CASSIGTGFMGELFF. As DNA, the CDR3 is TGTGCCAGTAGTATTGGGACAGGGTTTATGGGGGAGCTGTTTTTT.

This clonotype showed up just a few times. This rearrangement joins TRBV4-1 to TRBJ2-7, with 9 bases that match TRBD1. Germline values: CDR1 MGHRA, CDR2 YSYEKL. The trim removed 2 bases at V and 4 bases at J, leaving 6 bases unmatched. The CDR3 length is 15 residues. Here the CDR3 reads CASSQSTGGGYEQYF. In DNA, the CDR3 is TGCGCCAGCAGCCAAAGTACAGGGGGCGGGTACGAGCAGTACTTC.

The rearrangement joins TRBV11-2 to TRBJ1-4; 10 positions match TRBD1. Germline loops: CDR1 SGHAT, CDR2 FQNNGV. The CDR3 runs 15 residues. V lost 1 base, J lost 8 bases, and 4 bases stayed unmatched. Here the CDR3 reads CASSLGDRGNEKLFF. CDR3 nucleotide sequence: TGTGCCAGCAGCTTAGGGGACAGGGGAAACGAAAAACTGTTTTTT.

This clonotype has only a few counts. The rearrangement joins TRBV28 to TRBJ2-3; 7 nucleotides align to TRBD2. Germline V gives CDR1 MDHEN, CDR2 SYDVKM. J lost 5 bases, V lost 8 bases, and 7 bases had no gene match. The CDR3 length is 13 residues. The CDR3 DNA reads as TGTGCCAGCGGACGGCTAGCGGTAGATACGCAGTATTTT. This translates into CASGRLAVDTQYF.

This clonotype has just a few counts. The rearrangement uses TRBV28 and TRBJ2-3; 7 bases align to TRBD2. Germline CDR1 and CDR2: MDHEN and SYDVKM. With V trimmed by 3 bases and J by 6 bases, 15 bases remained unmatched. The CDR3 contains 17 residues. CDR3 DNA sequence: TGTGCCAGCAGTTTGAGGGGCCGGACTAGGTTCGCGGATACGCAGTATTTT. It codes for CASSLRGRTRFADTQYF.

The chain links TRBV28 to TRBJ2-1, with D unresolved. The end of the DNA is better explained by TRBJ2-7, so the J call may be wrong. Germline lookup yields CDR1 MDHEN and CDR2 SYDVKM. The CDR3 length is 14 residues. CDR3 sequence: CASSFLGRTYEQYF. In nucleotides, the CDR3 is TGTGCCAGCAGTTTTTTAGGGCGAACCTACGAGCAGTACTTC.

The chain combines TRBV5-6 with TRBJ2-1, with D perhaps matching TRBD1 (6 bases). Trimming took off 0 bases at V and 4 bases at J, with 23 bases between the two ends. The length of the CDR3 is 19 residues. Germline V gives CDR1 SGHDT, CDR2 YYEEEE. CDR3 loop: CASSLVRGQAEPVYNEQFF. In DNA form, the CDR3 reads TGTGCCAGCAGCTTGGTTAGGGGACAAGCAGAGCCCGTTTACAATGAGCAGTTCTTC.

The rearrangement links TRBV20-1 to TRBJ2-1, with 7 bases identical to TRBD2. The CDR3 contains 16 residues. With 5 bases clipped from V and 0 bases from J, the junction kept 10 bases outside the gene matches. The germline V gene encodes CDR1 DFQATT and CDR2 SNEGSKA (reference sequence). CDR3 in amino acids: CSAELALDSSYNEQFF. The CDR3 DNA sequence: TGCAGTGCTGAACTAGCGTTGGATAGCTCCTACAATGAGCAGTTCTTC.

The chain recombines TRBV12-3 or TRBV12-4 with TRBJ1-3; 9 bases line up with TRBD1. V dropped 4 bases and J dropped 0; count of bases not matched to a gene: 13. CDR3 length: 19 amino acids. This chain's CDR3 is CASSSTGGKFGSSGNTIYF. The CDR3 region has the DNA TGTGCCAGCAGTTCTACAGGGGGCAAGTTTGGCTCCTCTGGAAACACCATATATTTT.

The rearrangement joins TRBV13 to TRBJ1-2; D not certain. The CDR3 covers 15 residues. V shed 4 bases and J shed 3 bases, with 15 bases lying between them. Germline V gene lookup returns CDR1 PRHDT and CDR2 FYEKMQ (reference sequence). CDR3 protein: CASSSLNLGDYGYTF. DNA of the CDR3: TGTGCCAGCAGCTCCTTAAACTTAGGAGACTATGGCTACACCTTC. Complete variable domain (other parts from reference TRBV13 and TRBJ1-2): AAGVIQSPRHLIKEKRETATLKCYPIPRHDTVYWYQQGPGQDPQFLISFYEKMQSDKGSIPDRFSAQQFSDYHSELNMSSLELGDSALYFCASSSLNLGDYGYTFGSGTRLTVV.

This clonotype was counted between two and nine times. The V and J genes are TRBV11-2 and TRBJ2-1; 7 nucleotides match TRBD2. CDR1 and CDR2 (germline): SGHAT, FQNNGV. This CDR3 region has 15 residues. After removal of 5 bases from V and 4 bases from J, the junction contained 8 bases not matched to a gene. The CDR3 nucleotides read TGTGCCAGCAGCCAGGAGAGCGGGGATTACAATGAGCAGTTCTTC. Protein sequence: CASSQESGDYNEQFF.

The chain joins TRBV7-9 to TRBJ1-6; D possibly corresponds to TRBD1 (5 bases). The germline V gene encodes CDR1 SEHNR and CDR2 FQNEAQ (reference sequence). Trimming shortened V by 4 bases and J by 12 bases, and 10 bases separated the two germline ends. The CDR3 totals 12 residues. The CDR3 DNA reads TGTGCCAGCAGCTGGATTGGGGGACCCCTCCACTTT. As protein: CASSWIGGPLHF.